The 6 T cell receptor beta chains in this list originate from one sample, sequenced in a study of shared clonotypes between healthy human individuals. The protocol was immunoSEQ multiplex PCR, while the TCRdb copy is restricted to in-frame clones and leaves out a portion. The top ten clones hold about 0.22% of a sample with under 1 million clones, 96% of them seen once. Cells designated naive CD8 were CD45RO-negative and were positively selected for CCR7, with terminally differentiated effector memory CD45RA+ cells excluded. The sequenced sample consisted of naive CD8+ T cells sorted from blood. All receptors come from a man under 40 in good health.

The rearrangement joins TRBV6-1 to TRBJ2-7; D call uncertain. CDR1 and CDR2 from the germline V gene are MNHNS and SASEGT. Trimming cost V 4 bases and J 2 bases, with 9 bases left between them. This CDR3 contains 13 residues. CDR3 DNA sequence: TGTGCCAGCAGTGTCTACCTTACCTACGAGCAGTACTTC. Translation: CASSVYLTYEQYF.

J is TRBJ2-1 and V is TRBV14; D is uncertain. The CDR3 totals 13 residues. Germline values: CDR1 SGHDN, CDR2 FVKESK. Trimming cost V 0 bases and J 13 bases, with 13 bases left between them. The CDR3 is CASSQDDRPRQFF. The DNA for the CDR3 is TGTGCCAGCAGCCAAGATGACCGCCCCAGACAGTTCTTC. Using reference TRBV14 and TRBJ2-1 for the parts outside the CDR3, the full variable domain is EAGVTQFPSHSVIEKGQTVTLRCDPISGHDNLYWYRRVMGKEIKFLLHFVKESKQDESGMPNNRFLAERTGGTYSTLKVQPAELEDSGVYFCASSQDDRPRQFFGPGTRLTVL.

The chain carries TRBV30 and TRBJ2-1; 8 bases map to TRBD1. CDR1 GTSNPN and CDR2 SVGIG come from the germline V gene (reference sequence). The V segment lost 0 bases and the J segment 8 bases; nucleotides outside the gene matches: 6. The CDR3 runs to 14 residues. As DNA, the CDR3 is TGTGCCTGGAGTGTAGGGACAGGATTGGATGAGCAGTTCTTC. Translated, it gives CAWSVGTGLDEQFF. Full variable domain (outside the CDR3, taken from reference TRBV30 and TRBJ2-1): SQTIHQWPATLVQPVGSPLSLECTVEGTSNPNLYWYRQAAGRGLQLLFYSVGIGQISSEVPQNLSASRPQDRQFILSSKKLLLSDSGFYLCAWSVGTGLDEQFFGPGTRLTVL.

The gene calls are TRBV5-4 and TRBJ2-3; the match to TRBD2 covers 7 bases. The V gene's germline CDR1 is SGHNT and CDR2 YYREEE (reference sequence). CDR3 size: 15 residues. J lost 4 bases, V lost 0 bases, and 5 bases had no gene match. CDR3 DNA sequence: TGTGCCAGCAGCTTGGCAGGGAGCGGGGCAGATACGCAGTATTTT. Amino acid sequence: CASSLAGSGADTQYF.

The gene calls are TRBV7-9 and TRBJ2-2; D gene ambiguous. Germline V gene lookup returns CDR1 SEHNR and CDR2 FQNEAQ (reference sequence). The CDR3 is 14 residues long. Trimming pared 5 bases from V and 8 bases from J, leaving 15 bases between. This chain's CDR3 is CASSLPRPAGELFF. CDR3 DNA sequence: TGTGCCAGCAGCCTACCTAGACCGGCAGGGGAGCTGTTTTTT.

The genes are TRBV7-6 and TRBJ2-1, with 14 bases fitting TRBD2. Germline V gives CDR1 SGHVS, CDR2 FNYEAQ. The CDR3 contains 16 residues. J lost 7 bases, V lost 5 bases, and 7 bases had no gene match. The CDR3 here is CASSPGLAGGGNEQFF. The DNA for the CDR3 is TGTGCCAGCAGCCCCGGACTAGCGGGAGGAGGGAATGAGCAGTTCTTC.